This entry lists 16 T cell receptor beta chains sequenced from one sample in a study of blood T cell repertoires in COVID-19 (TCRdb year 2020). The library was produced with the immunoSEQ multiplex PCR assay. Not all clones reach the TCRdb copy of this immuneACCESS table, which keeps in-frame sequences only. Checked studies attribute under half of the gap to unresolved V genes and leave the rest unexplained. This sample has about 140,000 clones in its table, and 70% to 80% of those were observed once. Jointly, the top ten make up around 4.8% of the sample. Source material: peripheral blood. Receptor source: a woman at least 80 years old with active or convalescent COVID-19.

This sequence joins TRBV12-3 or TRBV12-4 and TRBJ1-1; 7 positions match TRBD1. The CDR3 covers 11 residues. V shed 6 bases, J shed 11 bases, and the junction held 6 bases outside the gene matches. CDR3 nucleotide sequence: TGTGCCAGCAGGACCGGGACAGACGCTTTCTTT. Its translation is CASRTGTDAFF.

This clone was detected a few times. The chain employs TRBV6-5 and TRBJ1-2, with 9 bases matching TRBD1. J lost 6 bases, V lost 6 bases, and 11 bases had no gene match. The CDR3 covers 15 residues. The V gene's germline CDR1 is MNHEY and CDR2 SVGAGI. CDR3 loop: CASRAAGTGSDGYTF. Written as DNA, the CDR3 is TGTGCCAGCAGGGCTGCCGGGACAGGGTCGGATGGCTACACCTTC.

This sequence joins TRBV5-4 and TRBJ1-2, with TRBD1 identical over 7 bases. V lost 4 bases, J lost 7 bases, and 7 bases stayed unmatched. The CDR3 has 13 residues. Germline V gene lookup returns CDR1 SGHNT and CDR2 YYREEE (reference sequence). The CDR3 loop is CASSRGQSPGYTF. CDR3 DNA sequence: TGTGCCAGCAGCCGGGGACAGTCTCCTGGCTACACCTTC.

V is TRBV4-1 and J is TRBJ2-7, with D possibly matching TRBD2 (6 bases). Germline V gene sequence: CDR1 MGHRA, CDR2 YSYEKL. The CDR3 is 16 residues long. V lost 0 bases, J lost 0 bases, and 12 bases lay in between. The CDR3 loop reads CASSQDFGGVSYEQYF. The CDR3 DNA follows: TGCGCCAGCAGCCAAGATTTTGGCGGGGTCTCCTACGAGCAGTACTTC.

This rearrangement joins TRBV9 to TRBJ1-1; maybe TRBD1 (6 bases). The CDR3 runs to 17 residues. CDR1 and CDR2 from the germline V gene are SGDLS and YYNGEE. Between the trimmed V and J ends, which lost 0 bases and 11 bases, there was a span of 26 bases. The CDR3 is CASSVESGALTPNSAFF. CDR3 nucleotides: TGTGCCAGCAGCGTAGAATCAGGGGCCCTTACCCCAAACTCGGCTTTCTTT. Combining the CDR3 with reference TRBV9 and TRBJ1-1 gives the whole variable domain DSGVTQTPKHLITATGQRVTLRCSPRSGDLSVYWYQQSLDQGLQFLIQYYNGEERAKGNILERFSAQQFPDLHSELNLSSLELGDSALYFCASSVESGALTPNSAFFGQGTRLTVV.

This clone was detected many times. The V gene is TRBV21-1, the J gene TRBJ2-7; the table's TRBD1 call for D was not verified on the DNA. TRBV21-1 is a pseudogene. This CDR3 has 17 amino acids. DNA for the CDR3: TGTGCCAGCAGCACCACGCCGGGACAGGGGGCTTCCTACGAGCAGTACTTC. Residues: CASSTTPGQGASYEQYF.

The CDR3 here is CASTPRGSTDTQYF. CDR3 bases: TGTGCCAGCACCCCCCGCGGTAGCACAGATACGCAGTATTTT. V and J are TRBV5-4 and TRBJ2-3; D gene uncertain. The CDR3 is 14 residues long. Germline CDR1 SGHNT, CDR2 YYREEE (reference sequence). The V end lost 6 bases, the J end lost 0 bases, and 11 bases lay between the germline ends.

V usage is TRBV2 and J usage is TRBJ2-3; D is undetermined. The V and J ends lost 6 bases and 4 bases respectively, with 17 bases between them. Germline V gene data show CDR1 as SNHLY and CDR2 as FYNNEI. The CDR3 is 15 amino acids. CDR3 sequence: CASRNRVSRPDTQYF. Here the CDR3 DNA reads TGTGCCAGCAGGAACCGGGTTTCCCGCCCAGATACGCAGTATTTT.

V gene TRBV5-6 combines with J gene TRBJ1-2; tentative D call: TRBD1 (6 bases). Germline V CDR1 and CDR2: SGHDT, YYEEEE. V gave up 0 bases and J gave up 4 bases, with 10 bases separating them. The CDR3 is made up of 14 amino acids. DNA of the CDR3: TGTGCCAGCAGCTTGGGACAGGCAAGCTATGGCTACACCTTC. Translation gives CASSLGQASYGYTF.

This clone was seen only once. The rearrangement links TRBV18 to TRBJ2-1, with TRBD2 matching over 10 bases. The CDR3 extends over 15 amino acids. J lost 4 bases, V lost 3 bases, and 3 bases had no gene match. The germline V gene encodes CDR1 KGHSH and CDR2 LQKENI. CDR3 bases: TGTGCCAGCTCACCGGGACTAGCGCGGTACAATGAGCAGTTCTTC. Translation gives CASSPGLARYNEQFF.

The V and J genes are TRBV5-6 and TRBJ1-2; TRBD1 agrees at 7 bases. CDR1 and CDR2 from the germline V gene are SGHDT and YYEEEE. The CDR3 totals 13 residues. V was pared by 4 bases and J by 5 bases, with 5 bases of the junction left unmatched. CDR3 sequence (DNA): TGTGCCAGCAGCGTACTACAGGGGTATGGCTACACCTTC. Translating gives CASSVLQGYGYTF.

The chain joins TRBV29-1 to TRBJ2-7; the D is unclear. The CDR3 loop spans 12 amino acids. V dropped 4 bases and J dropped 4 bases, with 11 bases sitting between them. Per germline, CDR1 SQVTM and CDR2 ANQGSEA. The CDR3 DNA sequence: TGCAGCGTTGGGGCTGGAAAATACGAGCAGTACTTC. Protein: CSVGAGKYEQYF.

The CDR3 sequence: CASSPGLSISYEQYF. CDR3 nucleotides: TGTGCCAGCAGCCCAGGACTCTCTATTTCCTACGAGCAGTACTTC. This chain links TRBV6-2 or TRBV6-3 with TRBJ2-7, with D tentatively TRBD2 (5 bases). Per germline, CDR1 MNHEY and CDR2 SVGEGT. Trimming pared 6 bases from V and 1 base from J, leaving 16 bases between. This CDR3 is built from 15 residues.

The CDR3 spells CASGLVFRVGDTQYF. CDR3 sequence (DNA): TGTGCTAGTGGTTTGGTATTCAGGGTCGGAGATACGCAGTATTTT. This chain uses TRBV12-5 with TRBJ2-3, with a possible D match to TRBD1 (5 bases). CDR1 is LGHNT, CDR2 FRNRAP, per germline. Trimming took off 0 bases at V and 5 bases at J, with 12 bases between the two ends. The CDR3 has 15 residues.

This clone occurred a few times. The CDR3 DNA sequence: TGTGCCAGCAGCCGTCTAAGCGCTGCGAACACTGAAGCTTTCTTT. Translating gives CASSRLSAANTEAFF. The chain uses TRBV7-2 and TRBJ1-1; D gene unclear. CDR3 size: 15 residues. Germline V gene data show CDR1 as SGHTA and CDR2 as FQGNSA. The V end was cut by 5 bases, the J end by 1 base, with 14 bases between. Full variable domain (rest looked up from reference TRBV7-2 and TRBJ1-1): GAGVSQSPSNKVTEKGKDVELRCDPISGHTALYWYRQSLGQGLEFLIYFQGNSAPDKSGLPSDRFSAERTGGSVSTLTIQRTQQEDSAVYLCASSRLSAANTEAFFGQGTRLTVV.

This chain connects TRBV5-5 to TRBJ2-3, with D uncertain. CDR3 size: 12 residues. V was trimmed by 0 bases and J by 7 bases, leaving 6 bases between them. CDR1 is SGHKS and CDR2 is YYEKEE in the germline V gene (reference sequence). In DNA, the CDR3 is TGTGCCAGCAGCTTGGGGGCAAATACGCAGTATTTT. It is translated as CASSLGANTQYF. Full variable domain (rest looked up from reference TRBV5-5 and TRBJ2-3): DAGVTQSPTHLIKTRGQQVTLRCSPISGHKSVSWYQQVLGQGPQFIFQYYEKEERGRGNFPDRFSARQFPNYSSELNVNALLLGDSALYLCASSLGANTQYFGPGTRLTVL.